These 9 T cell receptor beta chains originate from one sample sequenced in a study of identical twins. TCRdb reprocessed the 5' RACE reads via MiXCR and lists one record per CDR3 protein. The repertoire consists of approximately 500,000 distinct CDR3 sequences, with roughly 15% occurring once and the leading ten covering roughly 0.44%. A further study also used this sample, focusing on yellow fever vaccine responses in identical twins.

Sequencing was done on a sample of CD4+ T cells sorted from blood. The receptors here all came from a woman between 18 and 30 years old in good health.

The chain couples TRBV29-1 to TRBJ1-1; no firm D call. This CDR3 is built from 14 residues. Trimming removed 1 base from V and 4 bases from J, with 13 bases in between. The germline gives CDR1 SQVTM, CDR2 ANQGSEA. The CDR3 protein is CSVEVARLVTEAFF. CDR3 nucleotides: TGCAGCGTTGAAGTTGCCCGCTTGGTCACTGAAGCTTTCTTT.

In its sample, this clonotype was seen a few times. The chain joins TRBV9 to TRBJ2-2, with D unclear. From germline, CDR1 is SGDLS and CDR2 YYNGEE. This CDR3 is 13 amino acids long. Trimming pared 7 bases from V and 2 bases from J, leaving 9 bases between. The CDR3 DNA reads TGTGCCAGCGGTAAAGGAAACACCGGGGAGCTGTTTTTT. This codes for CASGKGNTGELFF.

This clonotype was found a few times. The CDR3 nucleotides read TGTGCCACCAGTGATGGGCCGGGACACCAGTACAATGAGCAGTTCTTC. Its translation: CATSDGPGHQYNEQFF. This chain uses TRBV24-1 with TRBJ2-1, with a tentative D call TRBD1 (6 bases). Trimming took 3 bases from V and 4 from J, leaving 15 bases between them. Germline CDR1 KGHDR, CDR2 SFDVKD. This CDR3 is built from 16 residues.

This clonotype was observed a handful of times. The gene calls are TRBV12-3 or TRBV12-4 and TRBJ2-7; 7 positions agree with TRBD2. The CDR3 has 15 amino acids. Trimming at V came to 5 bases and at J to 0 bases, leaving 7 bases not matched to a gene. The CDR3 DNA follows: TGTGCCAGCAGTCGAGCGGGAAGGGTCTCCTACGAGCAGTACTTC. This codes for CASSRAGRVSYEQYF.

This clonotype has more than one count but fewer than ten. The chain joins TRBV7-2 to TRBJ2-1; D remains ambiguous. V lost 6 bases and J 0 bases, leaving 6 bases between the germline ends. In germline, CDR1 is SGHTA, CDR2 FQGNSA. The CDR3 totals 13 residues. DNA of the CDR3: TGTGCCAGCAGAGCGACCTCCTACAATGAGCAGTTCTTC. It yields the protein CASRATSYNEQFF.

The chain has TRBV11-2 and TRBJ2-1; no clear D. Germline V gives CDR1 SGHAT, CDR2 FQNNGV. The CDR3 covers 15 residues. Trimming removed 1 base at V and 5 bases at J, with 12 bases between. The CDR3 loop reads CASSLGPANNNEQFF. In DNA form, the CDR3 reads TGTGCCAGCAGCTTAGGTCCGGCCAACAACAATGAGCAGTTCTTC.

This clonotype was detected a few times. V is TRBV12-3 or TRBV12-4 and J is TRBJ2-3, with 8 bases fitting TRBD2. The CDR3 totals 15 residues. V shed 6 bases and J 0 bases; nucleotides not matched to a gene: 5. The CDR3 nucleotides read TGTGCCAGCAGAGTAGCGGGGTTAAGCACAGATACGCAGTATTTT. Protein: CASRVAGLSTDTQYF.

The V and J genes are TRBV5-6 and TRBJ1-1; possibly TRBD1 for D (6 bases). V was trimmed by 3 bases and J by 4 bases, leaving 13 bases between them. The CDR3 is made up of 14 amino acids. Germline V gene lookup returns CDR1 SGHDT and CDR2 YYEEEE. CDR3 nucleotides: TGTGCCAGCAGCTCGGACAGAGGGAGCACTGAAGCTTTCTTT. Encoded protein: CASSSDRGSTEAFF.

Only a few counts were recorded for this clonotype. The rearrangement links TRBV15 to TRBJ2-1; D gene unclear. The CDR3 contains 13 residues. V shed 0 bases and J shed 7 bases, with 7 bases lying between them. Germline CDR1 reads LNHNV; CDR2 reads YYDKDF (reference sequence). The CDR3 coding sequence is TGTGCCACCAGCAGAGAACCCCGGAATGAGCAGTTCTTC. Translated, it gives CATSREPRNEQFF.